This entry lists 28 T cell receptor beta chains sequenced from one sample in a study of beta chain features in type 1 diabetes. cDNA synthesis used the whole RNA isolate, giving expressed TCRB sequences. Only in-frame clones appear in the TCRdb table, and some are missing; sequencing was by immunoSEQ multiplex PCR. This sample yields 120,000 to 150,000 clones, of which 48% are seen a single time; around 0.43% belongs to the top ten. Sequenced input: Tregs from blood. The receptors come from a man in his late teens or twenties in good health.

This clone was observed once. V usage is TRBV7-9 and J usage is TRBJ2-3; possibly TRBD1 for D (6 bases). Germline lookup yields CDR1 SEHNR and CDR2 FQNEAQ (reference sequence). Trimming removed 3 bases from V and 2 bases from J, with 12 bases in between. The CDR3 has 15 amino acids. The CDR3 is CASSLRGSYTDTQYF. The CDR3 DNA follows: TGTGCCAGCAGCTTGAGGGGGAGTTACACAGATACGCAGTATTTT.

The CDR3 loop is CASSVEGQGGISNQPQHF. DNA for the CDR3: TGTGCCAGCAGCGTAGAGGGACAGGGAGGGATTAGCAATCAGCCCCAGCATTTT. The genes are TRBV9 and TRBJ1-5; 9 nucleotides agree with TRBD1. Germline-derived CDR1 and CDR2 are SGDLS and YYNGEE. V lost 0 bases and J lost 0; bases outside the gene matches: 7. This CDR3 has 18 amino acids.

This rearrangement joins TRBV30 to TRBJ1-6; a possible D gene is TRBD1 (5 bases). Trimming removed 2 bases from V and 9 bases from J, with 11 bases in between. The CDR3 loop spans 13 amino acids. The germline gives CDR1 GTSNPN, CDR2 SVGIG (reference sequence). CDR3 sequence: CAWSSGIFSPLHF. The CDR3 bases are TGTGCCTGGAGTTCAGGGATATTTTCACCCCTCCACTTT.

This clone was observed a handful of times. The chain joins TRBV28 to TRBJ2-7; D not resolved. The CDR3 has 12 amino acids. V shed 3 bases and J shed 4 bases, with 7 bases lying between them. The V gene's germline CDR1 is MDHEN and CDR2 SYDVKM. In DNA form, the CDR3 reads TGTGCCAGCAGTTTGCAGACTTACGAGCAGTACTTC. Translation gives CASSLQTYEQYF.

The V gene is TRBV28, the J gene TRBJ2-7, with unresolved D. This CDR3 is built from 16 residues. The V end lost 5 bases, the J end lost 4 bases, and 21 bases lay between the germline ends. Germline CDR1 reads MDHEN; CDR2 reads SYDVKM. CDR3 sequence: CASSPPSAGPLYEQYF. The CDR3 DNA sequence: TGTGCCAGCAGTCCACCCTCGGCAGGCCCCCTTTACGAGCAGTACTTC.

This clone was picked up a small number of times. The CDR3: CASSLAPYEQFF. As DNA, the CDR3 is TGTGCCAGCAGCCTTGCACCCTACGAGCAGTTCTTC. V is TRBV7-2 and J is TRBJ2-1, with no clear D. The CDR3 contains 12 residues. The V gene lost 5 bases and the J gene lost 10 bases, with 12 bases spanning the gap. Germline lookup yields CDR1 SGHTA and CDR2 FQGNSA.

This clone occurred a few times. The chain links TRBV7-9 to TRBJ2-3; D gene uncertain. V lost 5 bases to trimming and J lost 4 bases, with 4 bases between them. CDR1 is SEHNR and CDR2 is FQNEAQ in the germline V gene (reference sequence). The CDR3 totals 11 residues. This CDR3 reads CASSLSDTQYF. CDR3 bases: TGTGCCAGCAGCCTGTCAGATACGCAGTATTTT. The entire variable domain, with the rest obtained from reference TRBV7-9 and TRBJ2-3, is as follows: DTGVSQNPRHKITKRGQNVTFRCDPISEHNRLYWYRQTLGQGPEFLTYFQNEAQLEKSRLLSDRFSAERPKGSFSTLEIQRTEQGDSAMYLCASSLSDTQYFGPGTRLTVL.

The chain uses TRBV15 and TRBJ2-3; TRBD2 agrees at 9 bases. Trimming took 3 bases from V and 4 from J; bases not matched to a gene: 11. Germline loops: CDR1 LNHNV, CDR2 YYDKDF (reference sequence). The CDR3 has 17 amino acids. The CDR3 nucleotides are TGTGCCACCAGCAGGGGTAGCGGGAGCATCCGGGCAGATACGCAGTATTTT. Translating it yields CATSRGSGSIRADTQYF.

This chain uses TRBV28 with TRBJ1-2; D gene uncertain. Trimming left V 6 bases short and J 5 bases short, with 22 bases between. Germline CDR1 MDHEN, CDR2 SYDVKM. The CDR3 extends over 16 amino acids. CDR3 in DNA: TGTGCCAGCAGCGAGGAGGCAAGAAGATTCCATTATGGCTACACCTTC. It translates to CASSEEARRFHYGYTF.

The chain links TRBV28 to TRBJ2-3; D remains ambiguous. Deletions cut 9 bases from V and 2 bases from J, with 3 bases between. Germline V lookup: CDR1 MDHEN, CDR2 SYDVKM. This CDR3 has 10 amino acids. This CDR3 reads CARYTDTQYF. The DNA of the CDR3 is TGTGCCAGGTACACAGATACGCAGTATTTT.

The chain has TRBV18 and TRBJ2-3, with TRBD2 matching over 7 bases. The CDR3 length is 16 residues. The germline gives CDR1 KGHSH, CDR2 LQKENI. V shed 4 bases, J shed 2 bases, and the junction held 9 bases outside the gene matches. The CDR3 region has the DNA TGTGCCAGCTCACAGCGGGACGGATTATTCACAGATACGCAGTATTTT. Translation gives CASSQRDGLFTDTQYF.

The V gene is TRBV5-4, the J gene TRBJ2-2, with 10 bases aligning to TRBD1. CDR3 length equals 15 residues. Losses at the gene ends were 3 bases for V and 4 bases for J; bases not matched to a gene: 3. Germline V gene lookup returns CDR1 SGHNT and CDR2 YYREEE (reference sequence). The CDR3 is CASSSTGGGTGELFF. In nucleotides, the CDR3 is TGTGCCAGCAGCTCGACAGGGGGCGGCACCGGGGAGCTGTTTTTT.

This clone was counted once. CDR3 nucleotides: TGTGCCATCAGTGAGTCCCGTAGCGGGGGATCCAACTACGAGCAGTACTTC. Translated: CAISESRSGGSNYEQYF. This chain joins TRBV10-3 and TRBJ2-7, with TRBD2 identical over 9 bases. Germline CDR1 reads ENHRY; CDR2 reads SYGVKD. This CDR3 is 17 amino acids long. With 0 bases clipped from V and 3 bases from J, the junction kept 9 bases outside the gene matches.

The chain recombines TRBV11-1 with TRBJ1-1; TRBD1 aligns across 8 bases. The CDR3 loop spans 14 amino acids. Germline CDR1 is SGHAT and CDR2 is FQDESV (reference sequence). V shed 4 bases and J 5 bases; nucleotides not matched to a gene: 6. The CDR3 nucleotides read TGTGCCAGCAGCTCAGGACAGGGTTGGACTGAAGCTTTCTTT. Its protein is CASSSGQGWTEAFF.

In its sample, this clone was seen a few times. The chain employs TRBV18 and TRBJ2-7, with 7 bases fitting TRBD1. Germline loops: CDR1 KGHSH, CDR2 LQKENI. The CDR3 runs to 14 residues. V lost 3 bases and J lost 6; bases outside the gene matches: 8. The CDR3 bases are TGTGCCAGCTCACCTTCGGGACAGAGAGGCGAGCAGTACTTC. It codes for CASSPSGQRGEQYF.

V and J are TRBV27 and TRBJ2-1, with 9 bases that match TRBD1. The germline V gene has CDR1 MNHEY and CDR2 SMNVEV (reference sequence). The V and J ends lost 5 bases and 7 bases, in that order; junction bases with no gene match: 12. This CDR3 comprises 16 residues. The CDR3 coding sequence is TGTGCCAGCAGTCGGCTACAGGGGGCCTTGGTGAATGAGCAGTTCTTC. Protein product: CASSRLQGALVNEQFF.

J is TRBJ2-7 and V is TRBV7-9, with TRBD1 identical over 8 bases. The germline CDR1 and CDR2 sequences are SEHNR and FQNEAQ (reference sequence). The CDR3 runs to 17 residues. V lost 4 bases, J lost 5 bases, and 16 bases stayed unmatched. CDR3 sequence reads: CASSSRGWRTGNDEQYF. For the CDR3, the DNA is TGTGCCAGCAGCTCGAGGGGCTGGAGGACAGGGAACGACGAGCAGTACTTC. The full variable domain, with the rest looked up from reference TRBV7-9 and TRBJ2-7, is DTGVSQNPRHKITKRGQNVTFRCDPISEHNRLYWYRQTLGQGPEFLTYFQNEAQLEKSRLLSDRFSAERPKGSFSTLEIQRTEQGDSAMYLCASSSRGWRTGNDEQYFGPGTRLTVT.

This clone was picked up a small number of times. The V and J genes are TRBV27 and TRBJ1-2, with a tentative D call TRBD1 (6 bases). This CDR3 is built from 14 residues. Germline assignment: CDR1 MNHEY and CDR2 SMNVEV (reference sequence). Trimming left V 3 bases short and J 2 bases short, with 10 bases between. CDR3 region: CASSFDRRNYGYTF. The CDR3 DNA sequence: TGTGCCAGCAGTTTCGACAGGCGAAACTATGGCTACACCTTC.

V is TRBV30 and J is TRBJ2-7, with 9 bases lining up with TRBD1. Germline V gives CDR1 GTSNPN, CDR2 SVGIG (reference sequence). This CDR3 is built from 13 residues. With V trimmed by 5 bases and J by 2 bases, 4 bases remained unmatched. CDR3: CAWSTGGPYEQYF. The DNA of the CDR3 is TGTGCCTGGTCCACAGGGGGCCCCTACGAGCAGTACTTC.

This clone was found a few times. The J gene is TRBJ2-1, the V gene TRBV30, with TRBD1 matching 10 bases. Germline trimming cut 1 base from V and 9 bases from J; bases unmatched to any gene: 9. The germline V gene encodes CDR1 GTSNPN and CDR2 SVGIG (reference sequence). The CDR3 runs 15 residues. The CDR3 sequence is CAWSDGTGALGEQFF. CDR3 coding DNA: TGTGCCTGGAGTGATGGGACAGGGGCTCTAGGTGAGCAGTTCTTC.

This clone has just one count. The chain employs TRBV7-9 and TRBJ2-2; unclear D gene. CDR1 SEHNR and CDR2 FQNEAQ come from the germline V gene (reference sequence). The V gene lost 5 bases and the J gene lost 5 bases, with 15 bases spanning the gap. The CDR3 runs to 15 residues. CDR3 nucleotide sequence: TGTGCCAGCAGCCCAAAGCAAATTGCGACCGGGGAGCTGTTTTTT. The encoded protein is CASSPKQIATGELFF.

This sequence joins TRBV2 and TRBJ1-4, with D unclear. This CDR3 region has 15 residues. Trimming stripped 5 bases from V and 4 bases from J, with 14 bases between. Per germline, CDR1 SNHLY and CDR2 FYNNEI. Here the CDR3 reads CASSYTRRGNEKLFF. The CDR3 nucleotides are TGTGCCAGCAGTTACACTCGACGGGGTAATGAAAAACTGTTTTTT.

The V call is TRBV20-1, the J call TRBJ2-5; D unresolved. This CDR3 region has 11 residues. V was trimmed by 5 bases and J by 5 bases, leaving 9 bases between them. The germline V gene has CDR1 DFQATT and CDR2 SNEGSKA (reference sequence). CDR3 DNA sequence: TGCAGTGCTGGCGGAGCGGAGACCCAGTACTTC. Its translation: CSAGGAETQYF.

The rearrangement links TRBV28 to TRBJ1-2, with 7 bases aligning to TRBD1. CDR1 is MDHEN, CDR2 SYDVKM, per germline. The CDR3 loop spans 12 amino acids. V lost 6 bases, J lost 7 bases, and 5 bases stayed unmatched. CDR3 DNA: TGTGCCAGCAGCCGTAACAGGGGTGGCTACACCTTC. Translating it yields CASSRNRGGYTF.

This rearrangement joins TRBV6-6 to TRBJ2-1, with TRBD2 matching over 9 bases. J lost 9 bases, V lost 6 bases, and 15 bases had no gene match. The CDR3 spans 16 residues. Germline V lookup: CDR1 MNHNY, CDR2 SVGAGI (reference sequence). This CDR3 is CASSPRGSRGGSEQFF. The CDR3 region has the DNA TGTGCCAGCAGCCCCCGGGGGTCGCGGGGGGGCTCTGAGCAGTTCTTC.

V gene TRBV30 combines with J gene TRBJ2-3, with a possible D match to TRBD2 (6 bases). With 1 base removed from V and 2 bases from J, the gap between germline ends came to 13 bases. CDR3 length: 15 amino acids. CDR1 GTSNPN and CDR2 SVGIG come from the germline V gene (reference sequence). CDR3: CAWSDWTTSTDTQYF. In DNA, the CDR3 is TGTGCCTGGAGTGATTGGACTACCTCCACAGATACGCAGTATTTT.

The table lists this clone with a few counts. The rearrangement uses TRBV19 and TRBJ2-2, with 8 bases identical to TRBD1. V lost 7 bases, J lost 1 base, and 5 bases stayed unmatched. Germline values: CDR1 LNHDA, CDR2 SQIVND (reference sequence). The CDR3 runs to 15 residues. The CDR3 DNA sequence: TGTGCCAGTACCCGGACAGGGATGAACACCGGGGAGCTGTTTTTT. The encoded protein is CASTRTGMNTGELFF.

Regarding this clone: Other nucleotide sequences from this sample produce the same CDR3. The chain uses TRBV5-1 and TRBJ1-1; D ambiguous. Trimming removed 0 bases from V and 1 base from J, with 4 bases in between. Germline V lookup: CDR1 SGHRS, CDR2 YFSETQ. The CDR3 totals 13 residues. The chain's CDR3 is CASSLGRNTEAFF. The CDR3, as DNA: TGCGCCAGCAGCTTGGGCAGGAACACTGAAGCTTTCTTT.